This T cell receptor (beta chain) derives from a study of T cell responses to AZD1222 COVID-19 vaccine. This table comes from immunoSEQ multiplex PCR, and its TCRdb copy is limited to in-frame clones, with some not included. Found here are 150,000 to 160,000 clones, about 85% of them singletons; the top ten hold less than 3.5%. In regard to this clone: As yet, its antigen is unknown.

This CDR3 has 14 amino acids. Germline V gene lookup returns CDR1 WSHSY and CDR2 SAAADI. With 7 bases clipped from V and 2 bases from J, the junction kept 7 bases outside the gene matches. General study results and limits: Clonal diversity was possibly underestimated; the donors were predominantly white British and more often female. A rise in Spike-specific TCR breadth and depth followed two AZD1222 doses. Every sample of the repertoires postdated the peak T cell response.

The sequence came from an adult in good health. Specimen: peripheral blood, collected on day 0 of AZD1222 vaccination. The chain uses TRBV10-2 and TRBJ1-2; 7 bases line up with TRBD1. CDR3 coding DNA: TGCGCCAGCAATCGGGACAGCGACAACTATGGCTACACCTTC. This sequence encodes CASNRDSDNYGYTF.